This T cell receptor beta chain derives from a study of blood T cell repertoires in COVID-19. Study-wide context: From T cells, B-cell-depleted T cells, or PBMCs came the material, which was cDNA or gDNA.

This clone appeared once. Germline loops: CDR1 LNHDA, CDR2 SQIVND (reference sequence). The CDR3 contains 13 residues. V was pared by 3 bases and J by 5 bases, with 11 bases between. This table comes from immunoSEQ multiplex PCR, and its TCRdb copy is limited to in-frame clones, with some not included. The table shows roughly 290,000 clones, with 80% to 90% occurring only once. Sequencing was carried out using peripheral blood. The chain joins TRBV19 to TRBJ2-7; tentatively, D is TRBD1 (5 bases). This TCR derives from a man between 25 and 39 years old with acute or convalescent COVID-19. Written as DNA, the CDR3 is TGTGCCAGTAGTATCCAGGGTTCCCACGAGCAGTACTTC. Protein: CASSIQGSHEQYF. The entire variable domain, with the rest obtained from reference TRBV19 and TRBJ2-7, is as follows: DGGITQSPKYLFRKEGQNVTLSCEQNLNHDAMYWYRQDPGQGLRLIYYSQIVNDFQKGDIAEGYSVSREKKESFPLTVTSAQKNPTAFYLCASSIQGSHEQYFGPGTRLTVT.